This T cell receptor (beta chain) was obtained from a study of lymphopenia after photon versus proton radiotherapy. The protocol was immunoSEQ multiplex PCR, while the TCRdb copy is restricted to in-frame clones and leaves out a portion. This table holds about 30,000 clones, roughly nine tenths found once. On this clone itself: Its specificity is unknown.

Study conclusions and caveats: Proton therapy kept repertoires fairly stable, unlike photons, which gained effector/memory cells.

Germline values: CDR1 LNHDA, CDR2 SQIVND (reference sequence). The CDR3 spans 12 residues. V dropped 5 bases and J dropped 5 bases, with 7 bases sitting between them. The chain recombines TRBV19 with TRBJ1-5; D remains ambiguous. The material was peripheral blood, obtained from a patient treated with proton-based radiotherapy. This receptor was obtained from a woman aged 70 to 79 with pancreatic cancer. Some clones in this sample may be carry-over from other donors' samples. CDR3 DNA: TGTGCCAGTAGTCCAAATGATCAGCCCCAGCATTTT. Protein sequence: CASSPNDQPQHF.